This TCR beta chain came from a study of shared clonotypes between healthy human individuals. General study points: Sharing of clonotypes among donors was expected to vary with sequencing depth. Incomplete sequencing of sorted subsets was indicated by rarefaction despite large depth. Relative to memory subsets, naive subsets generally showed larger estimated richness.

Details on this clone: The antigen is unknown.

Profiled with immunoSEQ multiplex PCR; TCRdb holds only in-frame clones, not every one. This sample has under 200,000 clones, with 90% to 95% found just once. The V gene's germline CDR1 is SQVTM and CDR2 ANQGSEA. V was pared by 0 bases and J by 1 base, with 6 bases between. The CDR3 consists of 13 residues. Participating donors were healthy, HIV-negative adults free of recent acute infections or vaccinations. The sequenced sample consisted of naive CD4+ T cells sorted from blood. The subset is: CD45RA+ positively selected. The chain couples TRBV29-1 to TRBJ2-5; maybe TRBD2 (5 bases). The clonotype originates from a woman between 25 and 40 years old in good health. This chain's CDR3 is CSVEDRGQETQYF. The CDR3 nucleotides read TGCAGCGTTGAAGATCGGGGCCAAGAGACCCAGTACTTC.